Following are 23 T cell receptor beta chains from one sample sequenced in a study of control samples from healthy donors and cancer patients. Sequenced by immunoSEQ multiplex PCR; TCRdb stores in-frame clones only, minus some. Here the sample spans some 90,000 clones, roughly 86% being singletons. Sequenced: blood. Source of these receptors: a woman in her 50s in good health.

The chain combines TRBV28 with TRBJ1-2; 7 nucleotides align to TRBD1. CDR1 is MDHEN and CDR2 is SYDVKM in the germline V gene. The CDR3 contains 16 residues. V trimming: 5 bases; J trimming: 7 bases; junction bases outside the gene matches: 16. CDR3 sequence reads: CASSVAGGGPRPGYTF. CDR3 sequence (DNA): TGTGCCAGCAGTGTCGCAGGGGGGGGGCCGCGTCCTGGCTACACCTTC.

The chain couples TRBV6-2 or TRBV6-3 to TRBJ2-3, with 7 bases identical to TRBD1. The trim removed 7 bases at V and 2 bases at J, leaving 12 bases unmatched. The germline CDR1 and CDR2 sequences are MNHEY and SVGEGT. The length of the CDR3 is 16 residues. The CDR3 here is CASIPVLGQATDTQYF. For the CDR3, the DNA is TGTGCCAGCATCCCAGTCCTAGGACAGGCCACAGATACGCAGTATTTT.

The CDR3: CASTRATADYGYTF. DNA for the CDR3: TGTGCCAGCACTCGTGCGACAGCCGACTATGGCTACACCTTC. The chain recombines TRBV28 with TRBJ1-2, with D perhaps matching TRBD1 (5 bases). V dropped 7 bases and J dropped 3 bases, with 15 bases sitting between them. The V gene's germline CDR1 is MDHEN and CDR2 SYDVKM. The CDR3 has 14 amino acids.

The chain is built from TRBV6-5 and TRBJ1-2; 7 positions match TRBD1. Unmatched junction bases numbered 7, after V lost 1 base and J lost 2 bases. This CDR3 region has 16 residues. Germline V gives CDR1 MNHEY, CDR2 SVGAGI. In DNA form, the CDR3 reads TGTGCCAGCAGTTACTTCTCCGGGACAGTCAACTATGGCTACACCTTC. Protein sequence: CASSYFSGTVNYGYTF.

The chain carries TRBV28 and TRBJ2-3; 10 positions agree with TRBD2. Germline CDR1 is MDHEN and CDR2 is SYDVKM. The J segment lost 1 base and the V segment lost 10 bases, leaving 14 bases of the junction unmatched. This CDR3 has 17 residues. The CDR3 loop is CAISPWSGTSGTDTQYF. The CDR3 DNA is TGTGCCATCTCCCCCTGGAGTGGGACTAGCGGCACAGATACGCAGTATTTT.

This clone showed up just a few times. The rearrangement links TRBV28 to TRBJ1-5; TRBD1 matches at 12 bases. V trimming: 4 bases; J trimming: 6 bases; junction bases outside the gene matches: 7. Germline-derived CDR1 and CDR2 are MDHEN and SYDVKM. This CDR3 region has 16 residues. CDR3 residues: CASSSTGTGGRQPQHF. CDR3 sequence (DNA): TGTGCCAGCAGTTCTACCGGGACAGGGGGCCGTCAGCCCCAGCATTTT.

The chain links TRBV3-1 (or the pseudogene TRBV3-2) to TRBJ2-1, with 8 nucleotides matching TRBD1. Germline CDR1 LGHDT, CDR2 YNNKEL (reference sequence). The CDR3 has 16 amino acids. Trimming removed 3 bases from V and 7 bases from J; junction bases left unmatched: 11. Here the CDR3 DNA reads TGTGCCAGCAGCCAGCACGGACAGGGAGGTAGGAATGAGCAGTTCTTC. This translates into CASSQHGQGGRNEQFF.

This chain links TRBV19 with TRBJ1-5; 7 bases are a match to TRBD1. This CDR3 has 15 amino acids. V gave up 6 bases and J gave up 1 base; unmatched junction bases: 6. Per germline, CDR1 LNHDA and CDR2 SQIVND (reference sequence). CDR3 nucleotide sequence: TGTGCCAGTAGCCGTGACAGGGAAAGCAATCAGCCCCAGCATTTT. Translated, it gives CASSRDRESNQPQHF.

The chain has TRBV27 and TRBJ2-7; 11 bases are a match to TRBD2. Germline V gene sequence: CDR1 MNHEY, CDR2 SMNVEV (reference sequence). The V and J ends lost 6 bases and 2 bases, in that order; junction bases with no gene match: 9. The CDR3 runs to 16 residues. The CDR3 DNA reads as TGTGCCAGCAGCCCCCAGGGACTAGCGGAACCCTACGAGCAGTACTTC. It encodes CASSPQGLAEPYEQYF.

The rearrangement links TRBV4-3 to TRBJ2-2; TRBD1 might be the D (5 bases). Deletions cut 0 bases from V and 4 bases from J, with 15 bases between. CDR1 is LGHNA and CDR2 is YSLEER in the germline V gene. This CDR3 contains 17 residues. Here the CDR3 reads CASSQEWAGPLTGELFF. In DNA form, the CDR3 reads TGCGCCAGCAGCCAAGAGTGGGCAGGGCCCCTCACCGGGGAGCTGTTTTTT.

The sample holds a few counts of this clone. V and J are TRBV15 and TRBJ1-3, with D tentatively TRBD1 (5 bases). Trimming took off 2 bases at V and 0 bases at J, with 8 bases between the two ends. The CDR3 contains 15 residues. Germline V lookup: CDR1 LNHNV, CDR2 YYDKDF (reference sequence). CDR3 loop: CATSRYGASGNTIYF. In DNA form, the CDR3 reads TGTGCCACCAGCAGATACGGGGCCTCTGGAAACACCATATATTTT.

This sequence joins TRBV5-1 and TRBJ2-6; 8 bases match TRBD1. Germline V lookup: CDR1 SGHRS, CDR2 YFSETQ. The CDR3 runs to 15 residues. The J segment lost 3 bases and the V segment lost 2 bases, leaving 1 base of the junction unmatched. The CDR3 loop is CASSLGQGGANVLTF. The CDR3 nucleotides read TGCGCCAGCAGCTTAGGACAGGGTGGGGCCAACGTCCTGACTTTC.

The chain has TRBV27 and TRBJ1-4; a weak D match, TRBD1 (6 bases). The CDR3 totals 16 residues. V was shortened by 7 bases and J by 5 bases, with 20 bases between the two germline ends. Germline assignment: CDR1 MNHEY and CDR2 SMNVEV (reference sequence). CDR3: CASKLRQVQGNEKLFF. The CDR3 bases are TGTGCCAGCAAGTTGCGACAAGTCCAGGGGAATGAAAAACTGTTTTTT. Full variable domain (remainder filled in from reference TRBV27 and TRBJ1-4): EAQVTQNPRYLITVTGKKLTVTCSQNMNHEYMSWYRQDPGLGLRQIYYSMNVEVTDKGDVPEGYKVSRKEKRNFPLILESPSPNQTSLYFCASKLRQVQGNEKLFFGSGTQLSVL.

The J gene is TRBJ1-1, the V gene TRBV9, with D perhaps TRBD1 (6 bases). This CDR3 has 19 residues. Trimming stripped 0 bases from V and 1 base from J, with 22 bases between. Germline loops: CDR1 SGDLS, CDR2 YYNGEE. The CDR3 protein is CASSVGGRAPAGKNTEAFF. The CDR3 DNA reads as TGTGCCAGCAGCGTAGGGGGGCGGGCTCCAGCTGGGAAGAACACTGAAGCTTTCTTT.

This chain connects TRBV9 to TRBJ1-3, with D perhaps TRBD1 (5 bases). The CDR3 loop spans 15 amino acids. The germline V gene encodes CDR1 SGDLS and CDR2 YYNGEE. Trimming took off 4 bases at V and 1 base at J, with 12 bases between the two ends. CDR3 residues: CASSPRGGSGNTIYF. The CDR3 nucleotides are TGTGCCAGCAGCCCCCGCGGGGGGTCTGGAAACACCATATATTTT.

CDR3 in amino acids: CASSLTTNSYEQYF. In nucleotides, the CDR3 is TGCGCCAGCAGCTTGACTACTAACTCCTACGAGCAGTACTTC. The chain has TRBV5-1 and TRBJ2-7; no firm D call. The germline V gene encodes CDR1 SGHRS and CDR2 YFSETQ. Trimming shortened V by 1 base and J by 0 bases, and 8 bases separated the two germline ends. CDR3 size: 14 residues. Full variable domain (remainder filled in from reference TRBV5-1 and TRBJ2-7): KAGVTQTPRYLIKTRGQQVTLSCSPISGHRSVSWYQQTPGQGLQFLFEYFSETQRNKGNFPGRFSGRQFSNSRSEMNVSTLELGDSALYLCASSLTTNSYEQYFGPGTRLTVT.

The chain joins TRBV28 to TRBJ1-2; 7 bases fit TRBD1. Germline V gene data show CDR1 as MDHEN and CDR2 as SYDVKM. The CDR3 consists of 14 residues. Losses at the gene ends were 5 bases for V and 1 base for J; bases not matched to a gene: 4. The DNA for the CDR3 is TGTGCCAGCAGTCCAGGGACAGATAACTATGGCTACACCTTC. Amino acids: CASSPGTDNYGYTF.

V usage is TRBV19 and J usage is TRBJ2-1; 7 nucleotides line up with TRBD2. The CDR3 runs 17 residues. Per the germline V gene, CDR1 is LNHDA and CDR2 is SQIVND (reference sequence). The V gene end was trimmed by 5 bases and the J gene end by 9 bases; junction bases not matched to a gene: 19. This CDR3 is CASSFPLPGTKPTEQFF. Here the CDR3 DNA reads TGTGCCAGTAGTTTCCCCCTCCCCGGGACTAAACCAACTGAGCAGTTCTTC.

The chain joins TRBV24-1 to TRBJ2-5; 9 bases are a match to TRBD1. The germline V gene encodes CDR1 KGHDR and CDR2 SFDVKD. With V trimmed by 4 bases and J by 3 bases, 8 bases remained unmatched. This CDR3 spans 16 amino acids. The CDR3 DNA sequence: TGTGCCACCAGTGACCCCGGGACAGGGTGCGAAGAGACCCAGTACTTC. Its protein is CATSDPGTGCEETQYF.

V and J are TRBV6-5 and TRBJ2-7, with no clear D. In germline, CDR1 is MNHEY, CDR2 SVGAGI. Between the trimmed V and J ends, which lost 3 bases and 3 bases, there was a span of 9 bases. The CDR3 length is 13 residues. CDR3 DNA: TGTGCCAGCAGTTATGGGTCTTTCTACGAGCAGTACTTC. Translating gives CASSYGSFYEQYF.

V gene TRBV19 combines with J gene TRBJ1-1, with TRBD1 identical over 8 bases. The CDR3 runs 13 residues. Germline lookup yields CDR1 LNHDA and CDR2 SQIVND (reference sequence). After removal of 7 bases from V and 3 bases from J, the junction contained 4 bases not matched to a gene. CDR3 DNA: TGTGCCAGTAACTACAGGGGGTACACTGAAGCTTTCTTT. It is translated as CASNYRGYTEAFF.

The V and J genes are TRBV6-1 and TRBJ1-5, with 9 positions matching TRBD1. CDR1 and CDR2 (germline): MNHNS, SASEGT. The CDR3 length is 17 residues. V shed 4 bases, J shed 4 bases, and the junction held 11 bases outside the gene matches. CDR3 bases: TGTGCCAGCAGTGGCGCCGGGACAGGGATTTTGAATCAGCCCCAGCATTTT. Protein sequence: CASSGAGTGILNQPQHF.

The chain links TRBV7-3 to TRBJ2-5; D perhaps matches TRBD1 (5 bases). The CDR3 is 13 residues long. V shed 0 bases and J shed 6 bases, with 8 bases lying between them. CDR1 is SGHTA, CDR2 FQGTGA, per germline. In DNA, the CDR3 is TGTGCCAGCAGCTTAACGGGGCAAAAGACCCAGTACTTC. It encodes CASSLTGQKTQYF.